This T cell receptor (beta chain) was documented in a study of metastatic and nonmetastatic thyroid tumors. Study details: Blood and tumor or nodule tissue repertoires from malignant and benign thyroid patients were compared. The study, taken as a whole, reports: When malignant thyroid tumors were compared with benign nodules, TCR beta diversity was reportedly significantly higher in the malignant tumors. This held in both blood and tumor samples.

About this clone: The antigen is not known. A much larger clone differs by one base, so this may be a read error.

In the original processing: Construction of a distant-metastasis classifier for papillary thyroid cancer relied on CDR3 differences across clinicopathological groups. From the PCR reads, TCRdb re-called clones with MiXCR. It is TCRdb's table, rather than the study itself, that gives the V and J calls and clone size. The sample has some 42,000 clones, more than 25% seen once; the top ten hold under 13%. The CDR3 is made up of 13 amino acids. Germline V gene lookup returns CDR1 SGHAT and CDR2 FQNNGV. All patients were treatment-naive before thyroid surgery. Sequenced sample: blood. This clonotype originated in a male donor with papillary thyroid cancer or a benign thyroid nodule (not recorded which). Some clones in this sample may be carry-over from other donors' samples. The chain links TRBV11-2 to TRBJ1-1; TRBD1 agrees at 7 bases. The CDR3: CASSTDRATESFF. CDR3 sequence (DNA): TGTGCCAGCAGCACCGACAGGGCCACTGAATCTTTCTTT.